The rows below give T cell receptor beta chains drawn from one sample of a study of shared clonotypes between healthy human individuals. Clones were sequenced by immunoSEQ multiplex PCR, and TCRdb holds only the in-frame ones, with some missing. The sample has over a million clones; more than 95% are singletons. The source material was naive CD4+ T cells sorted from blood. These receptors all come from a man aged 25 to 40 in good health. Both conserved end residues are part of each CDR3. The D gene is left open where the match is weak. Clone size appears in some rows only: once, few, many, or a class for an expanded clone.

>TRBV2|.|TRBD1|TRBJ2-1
TGTGCCAGCAGCCTGACAGGGTACAATGAGCAGTTCTTC
CASSLTGYNEQFF
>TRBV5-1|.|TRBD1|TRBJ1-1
TGCGCCAGCAGCCGCGGACAGGGCTTTCCCCAGGAAGCTTTCTTT
CASSRGQGFPQEAFF
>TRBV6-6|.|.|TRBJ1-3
TGTGCCAGCAGGGGCCCTTCCTCTGGAAACACCATATATTTT
CASRGPSSGNTIYF
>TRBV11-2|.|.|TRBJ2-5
TGTGCCAGCAGCTTAGAAGCAGGGGAGACCCAGTACTTC
CASSLEAGETQYF
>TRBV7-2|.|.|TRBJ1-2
TGTGCCAGCAGCGTCGGGACTCCGAGGGGCTACACCTTC
CASSVGTPRGYTF
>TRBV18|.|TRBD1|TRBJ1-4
TGTGCCAGCTCACGACCCAGACAGGGTGCGGGTAATGAAAAACTGTTTTTT
CASSRPRQGAGNEKLFF
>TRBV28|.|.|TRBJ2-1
TGTGCCAGCAGGCGAGCCAGGGTAGGGTTGAATGAGCAGTTCTTC
CASRRARVGLNEQFF
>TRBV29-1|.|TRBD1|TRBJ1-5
TGCAGCGTTGGGACAGGGGCCTACCAGCCCCAGCATTTT
CSVGTGAYQPQHF
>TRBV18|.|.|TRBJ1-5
TGTGCCAGCTCACCACCAGGAAATCAGCCCCAGCATTTT
CASSPPGNQPQHF
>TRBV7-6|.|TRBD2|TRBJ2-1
TGTGCCAGCAGCGGCGGGACTAGCGCTACATACAATGAGCAGTTCTTC
CASSGGTSATYNEQFF
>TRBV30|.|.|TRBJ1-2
TGTGCCTGGATGGGGGGGAACTATGGCTACACCTTC
CAWMGGNYGYTF
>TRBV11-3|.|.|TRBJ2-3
TGTGCCAGCAGCGCACGGACAGTGGGTACGCAGTATTTT
CASSARTVGTQYF
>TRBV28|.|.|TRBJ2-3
TGTGCCAGCAGCCCTACCATCCTCTCTACGCAGTATTTT
CASSPTILSTQYF
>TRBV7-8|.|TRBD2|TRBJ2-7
TGTGCCAGCAGCTCGGGACTAGCGGGAGAACTCTACGAGCAGTACTTC
CASSSGLAGELYEQYF
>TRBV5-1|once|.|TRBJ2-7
TGCGCCAGCAGCTTGGGCCAGATTGAGGGGTACGAGCAGTACTTC
CASSLGQIEGYEQYF
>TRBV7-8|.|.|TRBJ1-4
TGTGCCAGCAGCTTAATCCAGGGTGTTGAAAAACTGTTTTTT
CASSLIQGVEKLFF
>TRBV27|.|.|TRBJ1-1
TGTGCCAGCAGAAAGGGACAACTCCACACTGAAGCTTTCTTT
CASRKGQLHTEAFF
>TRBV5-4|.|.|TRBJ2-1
TGTGCCAGTATCAAAAGTGGGGGGTCACTAGGTGGCGATGAGCAGTTCTTC
CASIKSGGSLGGDEQFF
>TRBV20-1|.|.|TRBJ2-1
TGCAGTGCTATGGGGTACAATGAGCAGTTCTTC
CSAMGYNEQFF
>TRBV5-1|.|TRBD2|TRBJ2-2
TGCGCCAGCAGCTTGACTAGCGGGAGGAACACCGGGGAGCTGTTTTTT
CASSLTSGRNTGELFF
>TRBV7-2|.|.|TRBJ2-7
TGTGCCAGCAGCTCCGTTGAGTGGTTTCGGGAGCAGTACTTC
CASSSVEWFREQYF
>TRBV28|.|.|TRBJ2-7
TGTGCCAGCAGTTTTTCTGTTTTCTACGAGCAGTACTTC
CASSFSVFYEQYF
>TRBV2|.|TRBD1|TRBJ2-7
TGTGCCAGCAGTCTAGACAGGGATGCCGAGCAGTACTTC
CASSLDRDAEQYF
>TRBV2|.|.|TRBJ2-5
TGTGCCAGCAGTGAATTGACAGAACAAGAGACCCAGTACTTC
CASSELTEQETQYF
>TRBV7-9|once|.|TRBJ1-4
TGTGCCAGCAGCCATAAGGACGGGGTCAATGAAAAACTGTTTTTT
CASSHKDGVNEKLFF
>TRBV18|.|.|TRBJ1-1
TGTGCCACCCGACCCACAGAGAACACTGAAGCTTTCTTT
CATRPTENTEAFF
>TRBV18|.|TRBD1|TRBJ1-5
TGTGCCAGCTCCCGGGACAGCTCCAATCAGCCCCAGCATTTT
CASSRDSSNQPQHF